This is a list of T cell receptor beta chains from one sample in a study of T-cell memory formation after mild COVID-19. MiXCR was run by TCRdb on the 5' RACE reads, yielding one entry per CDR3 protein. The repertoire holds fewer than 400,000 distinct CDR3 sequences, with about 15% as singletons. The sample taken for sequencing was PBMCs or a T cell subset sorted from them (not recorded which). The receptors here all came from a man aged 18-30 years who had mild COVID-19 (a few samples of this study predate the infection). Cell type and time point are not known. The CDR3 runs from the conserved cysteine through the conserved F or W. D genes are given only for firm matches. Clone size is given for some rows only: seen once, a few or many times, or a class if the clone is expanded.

CDR3nt: TGCAGTGCTAGAAGGGCAAATCAGCCCCAGCATTTT
CDR3aa: CSARRANQPQHF
j_gene: TRBJ1-5
v_gene: TRBV20-1
abundance: NA
d_gene: NA

CDR3nt: TGTGCTAGCTCCGTCTCCGGGACCCAGACAGATACGCAGTATTTT
CDR3aa: CASSVSGTQTDTQYF
j_gene: TRBJ2-3
v_gene: TRBV7-7
abundance: NA
d_gene: NA

CDR3nt: TGCGCCAGCAGCCCAACCAGGGGGAAAGAGGGGTACAATGAGCAGTTCTTC
CDR3aa: CASSPTRGKEGYNEQFF
j_gene: TRBJ2-1
v_gene: TRBV10-2
abundance: NA
d_gene: TRBD1

CDR3nt: TGCAGTGCCGTTACCGACAGGGTCCATTTTTTT
CDR3aa: CSAVTDRVHFF
j_gene: TRBJ2-3
v_gene: TRBV20-1
abundance: NA
d_gene: TRBD1

CDR3nt: TGTGCCAGCTCCGGACTCCTCGGAACCACAGATACGCAGTATTTT
CDR3aa: CASSGLLGTTDTQYF
j_gene: TRBJ2-3
v_gene: TRBV6-5
abundance: NA
d_gene: NA

CDR3nt: TGTGCCAGCAGTTTATCGAGTGGCACTGAAGCTTTCTTT
CDR3aa: CASSLSSGTEAFF
j_gene: TRBJ1-1
v_gene: TRBV6-2/TRBV6-3
abundance: few
d_gene: NA

CDR3nt: TGTGCCAGCAGCTTAACGGTTAAGAATGAGCAGTTCTTC
CDR3aa: CASSLTVKNEQFF
j_gene: TRBJ2-1
v_gene: TRBV5-6
abundance: few
d_gene: NA

CDR3nt: TGTGCCAGCAGTTACGGGAAAGAGACCCAGTACTTC
CDR3aa: CASSYGKETQYF
j_gene: TRBJ2-5
v_gene: TRBV6-5
abundance: few
d_gene: NA

CDR3nt: TGTGCCAGCAGCCCCGGGACATTGAGGGGATACGAGCAGTACTTC
CDR3aa: CASSPGTLRGYEQYF
j_gene: TRBJ2-7
v_gene: TRBV11-2
abundance: few
d_gene: NA

CDR3nt: TGTGCCAGCAGCAGACACCAGAGCTCTGGAAACACCATATATTTT
CDR3aa: CASSRHQSSGNTIYF
j_gene: TRBJ1-3
v_gene: TRBV7-6
abundance: few
d_gene: NA

CDR3nt: TGCAGTGCCCCCGACAAGAACTATGGCTACACCTTC
CDR3aa: CSAPDKNYGYTF
j_gene: TRBJ1-2
v_gene: TRBV20-1
abundance: NA
d_gene: NA

CDR3nt: TGCAGTGCTAGAATCCAGGGTCAAGAGACCCAGTACTTC
CDR3aa: CSARIQGQETQYF
j_gene: TRBJ2-5
v_gene: TRBV20-1
abundance: NA
d_gene: NA

CDR3nt: TGCGCCAGCAGCTTGGGGCCGGTGGTGTCTAACTATGGCTACACCTTC
CDR3aa: CASSLGPVVSNYGYTF
j_gene: TRBJ1-2
v_gene: TRBV5-1
abundance: NA
d_gene: NA

CDR3nt: TGTGCCAGACCAGCGGGGGGAGCAGATACGCAGTATTTT
CDR3aa: CARPAGGADTQYF
j_gene: TRBJ2-3
v_gene: TRBV3-1
abundance: few
d_gene: TRBD2

CDR3nt: TGTGCCAGCAGAGGGGGAAGGTTGAACACTGAAGCTTTCTTT
CDR3aa: CASRGGRLNTEAFF
j_gene: TRBJ1-1
v_gene: TRBV12-3/TRBV12-4
abundance: NA
d_gene: NA

CDR3nt: TGTGCCAGCTTGGGGCGACTGGCCACAGATACGCAGTATTTT
CDR3aa: CASLGRLATDTQYF
j_gene: TRBJ2-3
v_gene: TRBV6-4
abundance: few
d_gene: NA

CDR3nt: TGTGCCAGCAGTTTAAGTATCAAAGGGGGCAATCAGCCCCAGCATTTT
CDR3aa: CASSLSIKGGNQPQHF
j_gene: TRBJ1-5
v_gene: TRBV12-3/TRBV12-4
abundance: few
d_gene: NA

CDR3nt: TGTGCCAGCTCACCATCGGTTGTCTATAATTCACCCCTCCACTTT
CDR3aa: CASSPSVVYNSPLHF
j_gene: TRBJ1-6
v_gene: TRBV18
abundance: NA
d_gene: NA

CDR3nt: TGTGCCAGCAGTCTGACAGGGGTCCGCACAGATACGCAGTATTTT
CDR3aa: CASSLTGVRTDTQYF
j_gene: TRBJ2-3
v_gene: TRBV12-3/TRBV12-4
abundance: few
d_gene: TRBD1

CDR3nt: TGTGCCAGCAGCTTAGTTGGATTTGGGGCCAACGTCCTGACTTTC
CDR3aa: CASSLVGFGANVLTF
j_gene: TRBJ2-6
v_gene: TRBV7-9
abundance: few
d_gene: NA

CDR3nt: TGCGCCAGCAGCTTGGACCTGCGGGGGGCGGAAGATACGCAGTATTTT
CDR3aa: CASSLDLRGAEDTQYF
j_gene: TRBJ2-3
v_gene: TRBV5-1
abundance: few
d_gene: TRBD2

CDR3nt: TGCAGCGTCCGACAGGGGGTCCACAATGAGCAGTTCTTC
CDR3aa: CSVRQGVHNEQFF
j_gene: TRBJ2-1
v_gene: TRBV29-1
abundance: few
d_gene: TRBD1

CDR3nt: TGTGCCACCAGGTCCCCCCTCAGGTCAAGCAATCAGCCCCAGCATTTT
CDR3aa: CATRSPLRSSNQPQHF
j_gene: TRBJ1-5
v_gene: TRBV24-1
abundance: NA
d_gene: NA

CDR3nt: TGTGCCAGCACCTCGGACAGGAGGCCCACAGATACGCAGTATTTT
CDR3aa: CASTSDRRPTDTQYF
j_gene: TRBJ2-3
v_gene: TRBV6-2/TRBV6-3
abundance: NA
d_gene: TRBD1

CDR3nt: TGCGCCAGCAGCCTCAGGGGGGAAAGCTCCTACGAGCAGTACTTC
CDR3aa: CASSLRGESSYEQYF
j_gene: TRBJ2-7
v_gene: TRBV4-1
abundance: medium-sized
d_gene: NA

CDR3nt: TGCAGTGCTCAGCCGGGGATGCAGCCCCAGCATTTT
CDR3aa: CSAQPGMQPQHF
j_gene: TRBJ1-5
v_gene: TRBV20-1
abundance: NA
d_gene: NA

CDR3nt: TGCGCCAGCAGCCCTGGGATATCGGACTTTACCTCAGATACGCAGTATTTT
CDR3aa: CASSPGISDFTSDTQYF
j_gene: TRBJ2-3
v_gene: TRBV5-1
abundance: once
d_gene: NA

CDR3nt: TGTGCCAGCAGTTACTGGATACTAGCGCAAGAGACCCAGTACTTC
CDR3aa: CASSYWILAQETQYF
j_gene: TRBJ2-5
v_gene: TRBV6-2/TRBV6-3
abundance: NA
d_gene: TRBD2

CDR3nt: TGCAGCGCGATTGGACAAGAGGAAGCTTTCTTT
CDR3aa: CSAIGQEEAFF
j_gene: TRBJ1-1
v_gene: TRBV29-1
abundance: NA
d_gene: NA

CDR3nt: TGTGCCACCAATAAGGGGGTGAACACCGGGGAGCTGTTTTTT
CDR3aa: CATNKGVNTGELFF
j_gene: TRBJ2-2
v_gene: TRBV15
abundance: once
d_gene: NA

CDR3nt: TGCGCCAGCAGCCAGGACGCCGGGACTGGGGCCTACGAGCAGTACTTC
CDR3aa: CASSQDAGTGAYEQYF
j_gene: TRBJ2-7
v_gene: TRBV4-3
abundance: few
d_gene: NA

CDR3nt: TGTGCCAGCAGCCCGAGACTAGCAGATACGCAGTATTTT
CDR3aa: CASSPRLADTQYF
j_gene: TRBJ2-3
v_gene: TRBV5-6
abundance: NA
d_gene: NA

CDR3nt: TGTGCCAGCAGCTTTGTGACTGCCACGACGTACTACGAGCAGTACTTC
CDR3aa: CASSFVTATTYYEQYF
j_gene: TRBJ2-7
v_gene: TRBV7-2
abundance: few
d_gene: NA

CDR3nt: TGTGCCAGCAGTCTGCGGACAGGGCGCACCGGGGAGCTGTTTTTT
CDR3aa: CASSLRTGRTGELFF
j_gene: TRBJ2-2
v_gene: TRBV6-2/TRBV6-3
abundance: few
d_gene: TRBD1

CDR3nt: TGCGCCAGCAGCTATTGGTACCATAGCGGGGGGCTAACCTACGAGCAGTACTTC
CDR3aa: CASSYWYHSGGLTYEQYF
j_gene: TRBJ2-7
v_gene: TRBV5-1
abundance: NA
d_gene: TRBD2

CDR3nt: TGTGCCAGCAGTTTAGTGGGGCCGAACACTGAAGCTTTCTTT
CDR3aa: CASSLVGPNTEAFF
j_gene: TRBJ1-1
v_gene: TRBV12-3/TRBV12-4
abundance: few
d_gene: NA

CDR3nt: TGTGCCAGCAGCCGCGGGACAGGGAACGCAGATACGCAGTATTTT
CDR3aa: CASSRGTGNADTQYF
j_gene: TRBJ2-3
v_gene: TRBV4-2
abundance: NA
d_gene: TRBD1

CDR3nt: TGTGCCAGCAGCCAAGGATGGAGGGTCCGGGCACAAGAGACCCAGTACTTC
CDR3aa: CASSQGWRVRAQETQYF
j_gene: TRBJ2-5
v_gene: TRBV3-1
abundance: NA
d_gene: NA

CDR3nt: TGTGCCAGCAGCTTAATACAGGGTGGGGCTTTCTTT
CDR3aa: CASSLIQGGAFF
j_gene: TRBJ1-1
v_gene: TRBV7-9
abundance: NA
d_gene: NA

CDR3nt: TGCGCCAGCACTGGGCAGGTCGGAGAGAATTCACCCCTCCACTTT
CDR3aa: CASTGQVGENSPLHF
j_gene: TRBJ1-6
v_gene: TRBV5-1
abundance: few
d_gene: NA

CDR3nt: TGTGCCAGCAGCTCCCCCGCTGACAGGTTGAACACCGGGGAGCTGTTTTTT
CDR3aa: CASSSPADRLNTGELFF
j_gene: TRBJ2-2
v_gene: TRBV7-8
abundance: few
d_gene: NA